These T cell receptor beta chains were read from a single sample in a study of T cell repertoires in cytomegalovirus infection. TCRdb passed the reads through MiXCR, listing each CDR3 protein once. The sample has about 770,000 distinct CDR3 sequences; 29% are singletons. Their recognized antigens are unknown. The source material was cultured CD8+ T cells from PBMCs, sampled from culture after CMV antigen stimulation. The origin of the receptors is a human donor in good health (CMV status not recorded). Some clones in this sample may be carry-over from other donors' samples. Each CDR3 is given with its conserved first and last residue. The order of the fields is J gene, CDR3 length, clone size, V gene, D gene, CDR3 DNA, CDR3 protein. The D gene is left open where the match is weak. Some rows have no size entry. The others give once, few or many, or a class for an expanded clone.

j_gene: TRBJ1-5; len: 16; abundance: few; v_gene: TRBV4-2; d_gene: TRBD1; CDR3nt: TGTGCCAGCAGCCAAGAGGGACAGGGGGGCAATCAGCCCCAGCATTTT; CDR3aa: CASSQEGQGGNQPQHF
j_gene: TRBJ2-2; len: 16; abundance: NA; v_gene: TRBV4-1; d_gene: NA; CDR3nt: TGCGTCAGCAGCCAAGACCGGGTTTTAGCCACCGGGGAGCTGTTTTTT; CDR3aa: CVSSQDRVLATGELFF
j_gene: TRBJ2-7; len: 15; abundance: few; v_gene: TRBV6-5; d_gene: TRBD1; CDR3nt: TGTGCCAGCAGTTACTCCGGGACAGGTTCTGGGGAGCAGTACTTC; CDR3aa: CASSYSGTGSGEQYF
j_gene: TRBJ2-5; len: 15; abundance: few; v_gene: TRBV7-6; d_gene: NA; CDR3nt: TGTGCTAGCAGCTTAGGGGGGCGGCCCCAAGAGACCCAGTACTTC; CDR3aa: CASSLGGRPQETQYF
j_gene: TRBJ1-4; len: 12; abundance: NA; v_gene: TRBV28; d_gene: NA; CDR3nt: TGTGCCAGCAGTCCCCACGGCGAAAAACTGTTTTTT; CDR3aa: CASSPHGEKLFF
j_gene: TRBJ1-5; len: 14; abundance: few; v_gene: TRBV27; d_gene: NA; CDR3nt: TGTGCCAGCAGCTTTGACAGTCTTTATCAGCCCCAGCATTTT; CDR3aa: CASSFDSLYQPQHF
j_gene: TRBJ1-2; len: 12; abundance: NA; v_gene: TRBV24-1; d_gene: TRBD1; CDR3nt: TGTGCCACCAGCAGGACAGGGAGAGGCTACACCTTC; CDR3aa: CATSRTGRGYTF
j_gene: TRBJ1-4; len: 15; abundance: NA; v_gene: TRBV9; d_gene: TRBD1; CDR3nt: TGTGCCAGCAGCGTAGTGACAGGGGGAAAGGAAAAACTGTTTTTT; CDR3aa: CASSVVTGGKEKLFF
j_gene: TRBJ1-2; len: 15; abundance: NA; v_gene: TRBV6-4; d_gene: NA; CDR3nt: TGTGCCAGCAGTCTAGACAGCACCTCCAACTATGGCTACACCTTC; CDR3aa: CASSLDSTSNYGYTF
j_gene: TRBJ1-1; len: 12; abundance: NA; v_gene: TRBV12-5; d_gene: NA; CDR3nt: TGTGCTAGTGCGTATCGTAACACTGAAGCTTTCTTT; CDR3aa: CASAYRNTEAFF
j_gene: TRBJ1-1; len: 14; abundance: NA; v_gene: TRBV27; d_gene: TRBD1; CDR3nt: TGTGCCAGCAGGGTTACAGGGGGGAACACTGAAGCTTTCTTT; CDR3aa: CASRVTGGNTEAFF
j_gene: TRBJ2-3; len: 17; abundance: few; v_gene: TRBV5-1; d_gene: NA; CDR3nt: TGCGCCAGCAGCGTACCTAGGGCAGGGGACGGTTCTGATACGCAGTATTTT; CDR3aa: CASSVPRAGDGSDTQYF
j_gene: TRBJ1-1; len: 15; abundance: few; v_gene: TRBV19; d_gene: NA; CDR3nt: TGTGCCAGTAGTATAATGGCAGATATGAACACTGAAGCTTTCTTT; CDR3aa: CASSIMADMNTEAFF
j_gene: TRBJ2-5; len: 13; abundance: NA; v_gene: TRBV25-1; d_gene: NA; CDR3nt: TGTGCCAGCAGCCTCACGAGGAAAGAGACCCAGTACTTC; CDR3aa: CASSLTRKETQYF
j_gene: TRBJ1-5; len: 14; abundance: many; v_gene: TRBV28; d_gene: NA; CDR3nt: TGTGCCAGCAGCCCCGGGAGGCCTAATCAGCCCCAGCATTTT; CDR3aa: CASSPGRPNQPQHF
j_gene: TRBJ1-5; len: 14; abundance: NA; v_gene: TRBV6-2/TRBV6-3; d_gene: NA; CDR3nt: TGTGCCAGCAGTTACACCAGGGCCGACCAGCCCCAGCATTTT; CDR3aa: CASSYTRADQPQHF
j_gene: TRBJ1-2; len: 18; abundance: NA; v_gene: TRBV4-2; d_gene: TRBD1; CDR3nt: TGTGCCAGCAGCCATAAGGGGACAGGCATTAAAAAACTCTATGGCTACACCTTC; CDR3aa: CASSHKGTGIKKLYGYTF
j_gene: TRBJ2-3; len: 17; abundance: NA; v_gene: TRBV6-2/TRBV6-3; d_gene: NA; CDR3nt: TGTGCCAGCAGTTACGCCGCAGGGGGGGGGCGCACAGATACGCAGTATTTT; CDR3aa: CASSYAAGGGRTDTQYF
j_gene: TRBJ2-3; len: 16; abundance: NA; v_gene: TRBV28; d_gene: TRBD2; CDR3nt: TGTGCCAGCAGTTTTAAAGGGACTAGCGGCACAGATACGCAGTATTTT; CDR3aa: CASSFKGTSGTDTQYF
j_gene: TRBJ2-1; len: 18; abundance: NA; v_gene: TRBV4-1; d_gene: TRBD1; CDR3nt: TGCGCCAGCAGCCCCAAATCGGGCGGGACAGGGGTTTACAATGAGCAGTTCTTC; CDR3aa: CASSPKSGGTGVYNEQFF
j_gene: TRBJ1-5; len: 14; abundance: NA; v_gene: TRBV6-5; d_gene: TRBD1; CDR3nt: TGTGCCAGCAGACCTGACAGGGGTGCTCAGCCCCAGCATTTT; CDR3aa: CASRPDRGAQPQHF
j_gene: TRBJ1-4; len: 15; abundance: few; v_gene: TRBV6-5; d_gene: NA; CDR3nt: TGTGCCAGCACCGAAAACCCCGGCACTAATGAAAAACTGTTTTTT; CDR3aa: CASTENPGTNEKLFF
j_gene: TRBJ1-1; len: 15; abundance: few; v_gene: TRBV7-9; d_gene: NA; CDR3nt: TGTGCCAGCAGTCGCTACGAGGGGGGAGGTACTGAAGCTTTCTTT; CDR3aa: CASSRYEGGGTEAFF
j_gene: TRBJ1-2; len: 15; abundance: many; v_gene: TRBV7-9; d_gene: TRBD1; CDR3nt: TGTGCCAGCAGCTCGGGACAGCTTCTTAACTATGGCTACACCTTC; CDR3aa: CASSSGQLLNYGYTF
j_gene: TRBJ1-3; len: 15; abundance: NA; v_gene: TRBV6-6; d_gene: NA; CDR3nt: TGTGCCAGCAGTTACTCGATGGGGGTTGGAAACACCATATATTTT; CDR3aa: CASSYSMGVGNTIYF
j_gene: TRBJ2-4; len: 13; abundance: NA; v_gene: TRBV19; d_gene: NA; CDR3nt: TGTGCCAGTATACCCAGGGAACAGAACATTCAGTACTTC; CDR3aa: CASIPREQNIQYF
j_gene: TRBJ1-5; len: 15; abundance: few; v_gene: TRBV4-1; d_gene: NA; CDR3nt: TGCGCCAGCAGCCCCCAGAGGGCCAGCAATCAGCCCCAGCATTTT; CDR3aa: CASSPQRASNQPQHF
j_gene: TRBJ2-7; len: 18; abundance: NA; v_gene: TRBV7-9; d_gene: NA; CDR3nt: TGTGCCAGCAGCCATAACTCGATGGGGGGCCCTATCCTCTACGAGCAGTACTTC; CDR3aa: CASSHNSMGGPILYEQYF
j_gene: TRBJ2-1; len: 17; abundance: few; v_gene: TRBV7-6; d_gene: TRBD2; CDR3nt: TGTGCCAGCAGCTTTTGGGGGGCGGGGGGGTCCTACAATGAGCAGTTCTTC; CDR3aa: CASSFWGAGGSYNEQFF
j_gene: TRBJ1-2; len: 13; abundance: NA; v_gene: TRBV27; d_gene: NA; CDR3nt: TGTGCCAGCAGTACCAATACAGGGCCTGGCTACACCTTC; CDR3aa: CASSTNTGPGYTF
j_gene: TRBJ2-1; len: 15; abundance: NA; v_gene: TRBV10-3; d_gene: TRBD1; CDR3nt: TGTGCCATTCTTACGGGACAGGGGTCTAACAATGAGCAGTTCTTC; CDR3aa: CAILTGQGSNNEQFF